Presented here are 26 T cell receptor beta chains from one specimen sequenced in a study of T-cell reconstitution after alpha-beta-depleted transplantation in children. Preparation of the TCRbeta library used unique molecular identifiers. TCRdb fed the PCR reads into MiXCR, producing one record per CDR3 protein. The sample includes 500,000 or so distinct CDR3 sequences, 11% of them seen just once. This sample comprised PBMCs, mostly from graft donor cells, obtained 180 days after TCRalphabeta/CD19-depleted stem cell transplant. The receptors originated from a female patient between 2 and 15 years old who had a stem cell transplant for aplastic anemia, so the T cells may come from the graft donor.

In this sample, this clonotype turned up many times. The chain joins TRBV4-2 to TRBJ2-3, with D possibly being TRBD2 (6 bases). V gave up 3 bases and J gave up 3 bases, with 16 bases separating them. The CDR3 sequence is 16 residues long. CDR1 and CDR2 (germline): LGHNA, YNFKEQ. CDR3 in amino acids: CASSQALWTTTDTQYF. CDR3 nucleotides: TGTGCCAGCAGCCAGGCCTTATGGACTACAACAGATACGCAGTATTTT.

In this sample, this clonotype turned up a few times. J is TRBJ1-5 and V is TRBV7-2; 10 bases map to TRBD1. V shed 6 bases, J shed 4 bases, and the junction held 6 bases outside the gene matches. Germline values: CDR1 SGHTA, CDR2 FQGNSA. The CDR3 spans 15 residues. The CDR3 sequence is CASSLRDRGNQPQHF. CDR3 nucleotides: TGTGCCAGCAGTCTCCGGGACAGGGGAAATCAGCCCCAGCATTTT.

CDR3 sequence: CASSYVPLAFADTQYF. The DNA for the CDR3 is TGTGCCAGCAGTTACGTGCCACTAGCTTTCGCAGATACGCAGTATTTT. The chain uses TRBV6-2 or TRBV6-3 and TRBJ2-3; tentative D call: TRBD2 (6 bases). The germline V gene encodes CDR1 MNHEY and CDR2 SVGEGT. Trimming took 2 bases from V and 4 from J, leaving 16 bases between them. The CDR3 consists of 16 residues.

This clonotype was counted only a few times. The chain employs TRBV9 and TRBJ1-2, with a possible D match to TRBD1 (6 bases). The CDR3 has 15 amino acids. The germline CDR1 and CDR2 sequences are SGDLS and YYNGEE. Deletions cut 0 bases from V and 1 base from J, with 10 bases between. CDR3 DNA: TGTGCCAGCAGCGTAGATCCAGGGGTTAACTATGGCTACACCTTC. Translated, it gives CASSVDPGVNYGYTF.

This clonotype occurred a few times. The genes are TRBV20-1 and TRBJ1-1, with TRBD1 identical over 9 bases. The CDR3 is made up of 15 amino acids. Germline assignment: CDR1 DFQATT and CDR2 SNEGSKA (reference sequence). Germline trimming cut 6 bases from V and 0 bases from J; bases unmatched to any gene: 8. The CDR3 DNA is TGCAGTGCGAAACGCGGGGACAGGGTGAACACTGAAGCTTTCTTT. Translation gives CSAKRGDRVNTEAFF.

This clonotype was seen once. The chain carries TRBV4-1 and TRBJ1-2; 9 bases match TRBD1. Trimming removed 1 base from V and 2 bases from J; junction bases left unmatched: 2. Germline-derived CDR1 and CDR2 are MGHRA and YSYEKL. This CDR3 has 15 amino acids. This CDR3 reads CASSQAGTGNYGYTF. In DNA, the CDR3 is TGCGCCAGCAGCCAAGCCGGGACAGGGAACTATGGCTACACCTTC.

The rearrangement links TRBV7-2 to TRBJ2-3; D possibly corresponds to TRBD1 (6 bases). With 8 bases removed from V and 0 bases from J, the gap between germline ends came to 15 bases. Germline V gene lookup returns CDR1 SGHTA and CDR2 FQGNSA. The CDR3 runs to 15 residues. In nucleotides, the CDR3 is TGTGCCAGCCCGGTGGGGGCATATAGCACAGATACGCAGTATTTT. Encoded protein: CASPVGAYSTDTQYF.

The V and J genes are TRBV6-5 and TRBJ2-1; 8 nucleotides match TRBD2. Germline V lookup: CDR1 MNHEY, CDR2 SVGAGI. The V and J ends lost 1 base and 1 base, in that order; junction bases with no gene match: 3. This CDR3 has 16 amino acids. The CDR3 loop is CASSYFPGGSYNEQFF. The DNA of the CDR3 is TGTGCCAGCAGTTACTTCCCGGGGGGGTCCTACAATGAGCAGTTCTTC.

The chain's CDR3 is CAISEATGGYEQYV. The CDR3 nucleotides read TGTGCCATCAGTGAAGCGACAGGGGGCTACGAGCAGTACGTC. The chain employs TRBV10-3 and TRBJ2-7; 9 bases line up with TRBD1. This CDR3 spans 14 amino acids. Germline values: CDR1 ENHRY, CDR2 SYGVKD. V lost 3 bases to trimming and J lost 3 bases; unmatched junction nucleotides: 3.

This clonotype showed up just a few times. CDR3 sequence: CSVGTRTGNTEAFF. CDR3 sequence (DNA): TGCAGCGTTGGTACGAGGACAGGGAACACTGAAGCTTTCTTT. The chain carries TRBV29-1 and TRBJ1-1, with 7 bases identical to TRBD1. Per the germline V gene, CDR1 is SQVTM and CDR2 is ANQGSEA. V lost 4 bases and J lost 1; bases outside the gene matches: 6. CDR3 length: 14 amino acids.

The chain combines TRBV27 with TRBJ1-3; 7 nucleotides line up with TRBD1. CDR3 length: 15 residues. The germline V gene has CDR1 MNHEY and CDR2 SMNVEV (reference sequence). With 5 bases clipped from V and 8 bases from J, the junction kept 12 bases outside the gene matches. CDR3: CASSERPGTAYTIYF. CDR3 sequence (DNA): TGTGCCAGCAGTGAAAGGCCGGGGACAGCTTACACCATATATTTT.

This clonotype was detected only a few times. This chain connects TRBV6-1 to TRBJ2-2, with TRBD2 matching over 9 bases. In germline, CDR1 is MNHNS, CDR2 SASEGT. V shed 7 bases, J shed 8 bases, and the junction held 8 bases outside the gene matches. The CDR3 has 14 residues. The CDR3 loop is CASNPAGGAGELFF. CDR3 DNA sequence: TGTGCCAGCAATCCAGCGGGGGGAGCGGGGGAGCTGTTTTTT.

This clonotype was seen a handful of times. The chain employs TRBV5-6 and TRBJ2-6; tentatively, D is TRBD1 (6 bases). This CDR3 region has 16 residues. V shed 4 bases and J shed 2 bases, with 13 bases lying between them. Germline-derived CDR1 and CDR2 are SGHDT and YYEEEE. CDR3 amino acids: CASSPTNRAGANVLTF. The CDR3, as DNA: TGTGCCAGCAGCCCCACTAACAGGGCTGGGGCCAACGTCCTGACTTTC.

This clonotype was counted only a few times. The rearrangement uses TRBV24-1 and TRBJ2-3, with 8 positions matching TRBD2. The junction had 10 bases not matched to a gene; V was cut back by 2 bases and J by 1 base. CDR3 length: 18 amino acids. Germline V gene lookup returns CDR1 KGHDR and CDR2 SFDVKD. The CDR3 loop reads CATSDWDSGTTGTDTQYF. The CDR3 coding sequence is TGTGCCACCAGTGATTGGGATAGCGGGACGACTGGCACAGATACGCAGTATTTT.

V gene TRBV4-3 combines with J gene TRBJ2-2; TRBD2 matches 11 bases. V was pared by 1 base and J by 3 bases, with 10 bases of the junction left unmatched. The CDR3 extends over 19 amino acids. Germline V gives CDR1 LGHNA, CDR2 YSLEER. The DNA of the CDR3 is TGCGCCAGCAGCCAAGCTACCATAACTAGCGGGAGCTACACCGGGGAGCTGTTTTTT. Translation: CASSQATITSGSYTGELFF.

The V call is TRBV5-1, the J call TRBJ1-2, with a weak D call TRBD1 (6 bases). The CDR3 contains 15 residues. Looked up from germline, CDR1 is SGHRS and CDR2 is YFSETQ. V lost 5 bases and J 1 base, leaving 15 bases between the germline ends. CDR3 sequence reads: CASRGGGTFNYGYTF. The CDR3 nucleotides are TGCGCCAGCAGAGGAGGCGGGACATTTAACTATGGCTACACCTTC. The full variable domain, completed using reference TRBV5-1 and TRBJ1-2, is KAGVTQTPRYLIKTRGQQVTLSCSPISGHRSVSWYQQTPGQGLQFLFEYFSETQRNKGNFPGRFSGRQFSNSRSEMNVSTLELGDSALYLCASRGGGTFNYGYTFGSGTRLTVV.

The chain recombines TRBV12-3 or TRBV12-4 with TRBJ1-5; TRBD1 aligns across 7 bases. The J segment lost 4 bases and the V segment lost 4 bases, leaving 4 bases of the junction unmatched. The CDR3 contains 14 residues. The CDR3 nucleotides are TGTGCCAGCAGTTGGACAGGCCCGAATCAGCCCCAGCATTTT. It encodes CASSWTGPNQPQHF.

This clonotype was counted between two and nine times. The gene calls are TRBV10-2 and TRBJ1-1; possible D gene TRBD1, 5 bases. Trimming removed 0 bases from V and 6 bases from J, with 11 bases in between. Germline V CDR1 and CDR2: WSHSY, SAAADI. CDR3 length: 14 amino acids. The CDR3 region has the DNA TGCGCCAGCAGTGAGTCTGGCGGGACGGCTGAAGCTTTCTTT. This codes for CASSESGGTAEAFF.

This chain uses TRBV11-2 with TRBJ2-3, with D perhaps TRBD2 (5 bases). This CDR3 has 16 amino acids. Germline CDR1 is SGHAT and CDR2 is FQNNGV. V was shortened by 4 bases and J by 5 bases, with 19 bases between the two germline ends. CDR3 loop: CASSSQFERVQDTQYF. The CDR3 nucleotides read TGTGCCAGCAGCTCCCAGTTTGAGAGGGTTCAAGATACGCAGTATTTT.

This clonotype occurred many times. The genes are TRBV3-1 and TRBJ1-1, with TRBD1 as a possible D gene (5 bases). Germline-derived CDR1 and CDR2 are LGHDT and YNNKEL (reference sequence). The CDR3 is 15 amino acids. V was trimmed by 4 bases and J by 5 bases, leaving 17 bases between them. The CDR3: CASSPRGGWKTEAFF. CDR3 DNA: TGTGCCAGCAGCCCCCGCGGGGGGTGGAAAACTGAAGCTTTCTTT.

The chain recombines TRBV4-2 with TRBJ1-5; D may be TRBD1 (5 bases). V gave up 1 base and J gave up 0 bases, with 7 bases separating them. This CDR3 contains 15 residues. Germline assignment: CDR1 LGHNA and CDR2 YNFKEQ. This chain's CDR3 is CASSQGTPSNQPQHF. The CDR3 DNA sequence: TGTGCCAGCAGCCAAGGGACACCTAGCAATCAGCCCCAGCATTTT.

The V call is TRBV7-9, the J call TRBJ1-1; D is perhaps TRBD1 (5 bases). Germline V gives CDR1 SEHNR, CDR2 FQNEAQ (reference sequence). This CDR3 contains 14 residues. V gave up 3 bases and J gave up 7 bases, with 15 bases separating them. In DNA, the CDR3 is TGTGCCAGCAGCTTCCTGTGGGAGAGGGGTGAAGCTTTCTTT. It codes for CASSFLWERGEAFF.

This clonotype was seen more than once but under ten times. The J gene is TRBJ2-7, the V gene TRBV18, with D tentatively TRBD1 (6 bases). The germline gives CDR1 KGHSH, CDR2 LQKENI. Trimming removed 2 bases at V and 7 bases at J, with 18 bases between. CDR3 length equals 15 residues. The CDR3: CASSPDGGSRGEQYF. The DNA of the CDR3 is TGTGCCAGCTCACCAGATGGGGGCTCAAGGGGAGAGCAGTACTTC.

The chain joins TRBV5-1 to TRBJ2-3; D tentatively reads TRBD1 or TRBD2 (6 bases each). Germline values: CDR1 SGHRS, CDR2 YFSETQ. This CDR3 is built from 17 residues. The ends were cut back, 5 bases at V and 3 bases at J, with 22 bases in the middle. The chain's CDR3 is CASRIGNREETTDTQYF. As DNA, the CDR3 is TGCGCCAGCAGGATCGGGAACAGGGAGGAAACGACAGATACGCAGTATTTT.

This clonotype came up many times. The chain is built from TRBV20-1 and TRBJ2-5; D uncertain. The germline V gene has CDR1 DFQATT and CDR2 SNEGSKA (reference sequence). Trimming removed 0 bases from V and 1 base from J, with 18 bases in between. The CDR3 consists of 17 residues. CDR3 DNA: TGCAGTGCTAGAGATAGTTACCTCCTATTGGGCCAAGAGACCCAGTACTTC. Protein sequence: CSARDSYLLLGQETQYF.

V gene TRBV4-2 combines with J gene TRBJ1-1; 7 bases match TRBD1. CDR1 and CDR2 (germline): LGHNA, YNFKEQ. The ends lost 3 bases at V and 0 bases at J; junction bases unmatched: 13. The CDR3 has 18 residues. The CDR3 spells CASSHKGGRRGVNTEAFF. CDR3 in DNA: TGTGCCAGCAGCCACAAAGGGGGCCGGCGGGGGGTGAACACTGAAGCTTTCTTT.